This T cell receptor beta chain was sequenced in a study of blood T cell repertoires in COVID-19. Across the whole study: Acute and convalescent COVID-19 specimens originated in the United States, Italy and Spain. PBMCs, B-cell-depleted T cells, or T cells provided the cDNA or gDNA that made up the material.

With respect to this clone: Sequence at one end of the junction differs from germline and may be a read error.

One Seattle source followed patients from active infection through their disease course. Authors' analysis steps: Nucleated cell number was recorded as an estimate derived from reference gene primer amplification. Sequencing used immunoSEQ multiplex PCR; TCRdb keeps in-frame clones, though not all of them. For V, J and clone size, that table is used; D and trimming come from the DNA. The sample includes 120,000 to 150,000 clones, approximately 92% of them seen just once. In germline, CDR1 is MDHEN, CDR2 SYDVKM. The CDR3 runs to 17 residues. J is TRBJ1-4 and V is TRBV28, with TRBD1 as a possible D gene (5 bases). The clonotype comes from a man between 18 and 29 years old with COVID-19, enrolled during active disease. The sequencing input was peripheral blood. The CDR3 region has the DNA TGTGCCAGCAGTTTATTAAGTAGGGGCTTGGGAAATGAAAAACTGCTTTTT. Residues: CASSLLSRGLGNEKLLF.